What follows is one T cell receptor beta chain and its context. Repertoires were generated with immunoSEQ multiplex PCR, while TCRdb's copy carries only in-frame clones and drops some. The data contain 200,000 to 250,000 clones, approximately 81% of them singletons. Trimming removed 0 bases at V and 11 bases at J, with 13 bases between. CDR3 length equals 12 residues. Germline CDR1 and CDR2: GTSNPN and SVGIG (reference sequence). The sample originates from a study of blood T cell repertoires in COVID-19. The clonotype comes from a woman aged 60 to 75 who had recovered from COVID-19. The genes are TRBV30 and TRBJ1-2; D gene uncertain. The sample was peripheral blood. CDR3 loop: CAWSVMQEPYTF. CDR3 nucleotides: TGTGCCTGGAGTGTAATGCAGGAACCTTACACCTTC.